Listed below are T cell receptor beta chains from one sample, sequenced in a study of T cell repertoires in cytomegalovirus infection. TCRdb analysed the reads with MiXCR anew, one entry per CDR3 protein. Among about 400,000 distinct CDR3 sequences, about a sixth were seen once, and the ten largest hold about 10%. Sequencing was performed on PBMCs. The receptors stem from a human donor in good health (CMV status not recorded). Some clones in this sample may be carry-over from other donors' samples. The CDR3 runs from the conserved cysteine through the conserved F or W. The order of the fields is D gene, CDR3 length, J gene, clone size, V gene, CDR3 DNA, CDR3 protein. A D gene is named only where the DNA matches it firmly. For some rows the clone size is stated as once, few or many, or as a class when expanded; others skip it.

>.|13|TRBJ1-6|many|TRBV12-3/TRBV12-4
TGTGCCAGCAGTTTATGGGGTAATTCACCCCTCCACTTT
CASSLWGNSPLHF
>.|14|TRBJ1-3|few|TRBV6-6
TGTGCCAGCAGAGACAGCCGCTCTGGAAACACCATATATTTT
CASRDSRSGNTIYF
>.|14|TRBJ2-5|.|TRBV5-4
TGTGCCAGCAGCAAGCAGGGTAGCCAAGAGACCCAGTACTTC
CASSKQGSQETQYF
>TRBD2|15|TRBJ2-3|many|TRBV7-2
TGTGCCAGCAGCTTAGGGCTAGCGGTCACAGATACGCAGTATTTT
CASSLGLAVTDTQYF
>.|13|TRBJ2-5|once|TRBV29-1
TGCAGCGTTGAAATAGGGGGAGGCGAGACCCAGTACTTC
CSVEIGGGETQYF
>.|15|TRBJ2-3|many|TRBV12-3/TRBV12-4
TGTGCCAGCAGTTTCAGAAGCGAAGCTACGGGTACGCAGTATTTT
CASSFRSEATGTQYF
>TRBD2|16|TRBJ2-3|many|TRBV7-2
TGTGCCAGCAGCTTATACGGGGGGGGGGCGGAAGATACGCAGTATTTT
CASSLYGGGAEDTQYF
>TRBD1|15|TRBJ2-6|.|TRBV7-9
TGTGCCAGCAGCTTACCGACAGGGCCTTTGAACGTCCTGACTTTC
CASSLPTGPLNVLTF
>.|14|TRBJ2-1|.|TRBV23-1
TGCGCCGGGCCCCCTGAGGAAGCGGGCAATGAGCAGTTCTTC
CAGPPEEAGNEQFF
>.|12|TRBJ2-1|few|TRBV11-2
TGTGCCAGCACCCAAAATGGGCCCAAGGGGTTCTTC
CASTQNGPKGFF
>TRBD2|14|TRBJ2-7|many|TRBV7-6
TGTGCCAGCAGTGAGGGACTAGCCTCGTACGAGCAGTACTTC
CASSEGLASYEQYF
>.|14|TRBJ2-3|many|TRBV6-1
TGTGCCAGCAGTCTCACACCTAGCACAGATACGCAGTATTTT
CASSLTPSTDTQYF
>TRBD1|14|TRBJ2-7|many|TRBV7-2
TGTGCCAGCAGCACCCCAGGGGGCGCAGGAGAGCAGTACTTC
CASSTPGGAGEQYF
>.|13|TRBJ1-5|many|TRBV7-2
TGTGCCAGCAGCCTAGACCCGGGGAGGCCCCAGCATTTT
CASSLDPGRPQHF
>TRBD1|15|TRBJ1-6|few|TRBV11-2
TGTGCCAGCAGCTCAGGACAGGGTAGTAGTTCACCCCTCCACTTT
CASSSGQGSSSPLHF
>TRBD1|19|TRBJ2-1|.|TRBV12-3/TRBV12-4
TGTGCCAGCAGCCCCCTTTTTAAGTGGGACAGGGGAAGACGCAATGAGCAGTTCTTC
CASSPLFKWDRGRRNEQFF
>.|15|TRBJ2-3|many|TRBV7-2
TGTGCCAGCAGCTTAGCGCGTCGGGGAACAGATACGCAGTATTTT
CASSLARRGTDTQYF
>.|14|TRBJ2-5|few|TRBV7-9
TGTGCCAGCAGCTTGGAGAGGGGCTTGGAGACCCAGTACTTC
CASSLERGLETQYF
>TRBD1|17|TRBJ2-7|.|TRBV28
TGTGCCAGCAGTTTATCCCCCCGCCGGACAGGGCCCTACGAGCAGTACTTC
CASSLSPRRTGPYEQYF
>.|14|TRBJ2-5|many|TRBV7-2
TGTGCCAGCAGCTCCGGGACAACTAAAGAGACCCAGTACTTC
CASSSGTTKETQYF
>TRBD1|13|TRBJ1-5|.|TRBV15
TGTGCAGATCGGGACAGGAGCAATCAGCCCCAGCATTTT
CADRDRSNQPQHF
>TRBD1|17|TRBJ2-6|few|TRBV24-1
TGTGCCACCAGTGCCCAGGGACAGATCTCTGGGGCCAACGTCCTGACTTTC
CATSAQGQISGANVLTF
>.|13|TRBJ2-7|many|TRBV12-3/TRBV12-4
TGTGCCAGCAACCCCAGTGGCTCCTACGAGCAGTACTTC
CASNPSGSYEQYF
>.|15|TRBJ1-6|.|TRBV20-1
TGCAGTGCAAGTACGGGGGCGGCCTATAATTCACCCCTCCACTTT
CSASTGAAYNSPLHF
>.|14|TRBJ2-3|.|TRBV29-1
TGCAGCGTCCTCTGGGCCCTAGGCTTAGATACGCAGTATTTT
CSVLWALGLDTQYF
>.|15|TRBJ2-5|.|TRBV5-1
TGCGCCAGCAGCCTGAACTACGGCCTCCAAGAGACCCAGTACTTC
CASSLNYGLQETQYF
>TRBD1|14|TRBJ1-6|many|TRBV7-9
TGTGCCAGCAGCTCGGACAGGGAGTTTTCACCCCTCCACTTT
CASSSDREFSPLHF
>TRBD2|17|TRBJ2-5|many|TRBV7-2
TGTGCCAGCAGCTCTTCGGGACTAGCGGGGCCGGGGGGGACCCAGTACTTC
CASSSSGLAGPGGTQYF
>TRBD2|14|TRBJ2-7|few|TRBV7-9
TGTGCCAGCGCGTCGGGCGGGGGAAACTACGAGCAGTACTTC
CASASGGGNYEQYF
>.|15|TRBJ2-2|.|TRBV19
TGTGCCAGTAGTATAAGGCCCATCGAGGCCGGGGAGCTGTTTTTT
CASSIRPIEAGELFF
>.|14|TRBJ2-7|.|TRBV20-1
TGCAGTGCTAGAGATCAATTCACCGCCTACGAGCAGTACTTC
CSARDQFTAYEQYF
>.|12|TRBJ2-7|.|TRBV20-1
TGCAGTGCTAGAAAAGACCCCTACGAGCAGTACTTC
CSARKDPYEQYF
>.|14|TRBJ2-1|many|TRBV12-3/TRBV12-4
TGTGCCAGCAAGGAGGGTCCCTCCTACAATGAGCAGTTCTTC
CASKEGPSYNEQFF
>.|15|TRBJ2-3|.|TRBV28
TGTGCCAGCAGACCACCGACGGGGAGCGCAGATACGCAGTATTTT
CASRPPTGSADTQYF
>TRBD1|15|TRBJ1-4|few|TRBV19
TGTGCCAGTGGGGACAGGCCATCGGGTAATGAAAAACTGTTTTTT
CASGDRPSGNEKLFF
>.|13|TRBJ2-4|many|TRBV7-2
TGTGCCAGCAGCCCTGCCCATCAGGACATTCAGTACTTC
CASSPAHQDIQYF
>.|13|TRBJ2-7|many|TRBV7-2
TGTGCCAGCAGCTTAACTATCTCCTACGAGCAGTACTTC
CASSLTISYEQYF
>.|13|TRBJ2-3|few|TRBV10-2
TGCGCCAGCAGTAACCCGGGGGTATATACGCAGTATTTT
CASSNPGVYTQYF
>TRBD1|18|TRBJ1-1|once|TRBV5-4
TGTGCCAGCAGCTTGGGGGGGACAGTCCCTGGAGTGAACACTGAAGCTTTCTTT
CASSLGGTVPGVNTEAFF
>.|11|TRBJ2-3|few|TRBV20-1
TGCAGTGCTCTGCTTGAAGATACGCAGTATTTT
CSALLEDTQYF
>.|13|TRBJ1-2|.|TRBV12-3/TRBV12-4
TGTGCCAGCAGTTTAAAGGGGGTGACCGGCTACCCCTTC
CASSLKGVTGYPF
>.|15|TRBJ1-5|many|TRBV7-2
TGTGCCAGCAGCTTATCTATCGTTAGCAATCAGCCCCAGCATTTT
CASSLSIVSNQPQHF
>.|14|TRBJ2-7|.|TRBV2
TGTGCCAGCAGTGTACGGGACGTAACCTACGAGCAGTACTTC
CASSVRDVTYEQYF
>TRBD1|15|TRBJ1-5|few|TRBV12-5
TGTGCTAGTGGTGCCGGGACAGGTATGCCTCAGCCCCAGCATTTT
CASGAGTGMPQPQHF
>.|15|TRBJ1-3|few|TRBV4-1
TGCGCCAGCAGCCAAGCTTCAATCTCTGGAAACACCATATATTTT
CASSQASISGNTIYF
>TRBD2|14|TRBJ2-2|few|TRBV6-6
TGTGCCAGCAGCTGGACTAGTTCGGCCGGGGAGCTGTTTTTT
CASSWTSSAGELFF
>TRBD1|13|TRBJ2-7|few|TRBV7-9
TGTGCCAGCAGCCCGGGGACAGGGGAAGAGCAGTACTTC
CASSPGTGEEQYF
>TRBD1|15|TRBJ2-3|.|TRBV7-9
TGTGCCAGCAGCTCGGGACAGACCCGCACAGATACGCAGTATTTT
CASSSGQTRTDTQYF
>TRBD2|14|TRBJ2-3|many|TRBV28
TGTGCCAGCAGCTCCGGGACTATTCCAGATACGCAGTATTTT
CASSSGTIPDTQYF
>.|12|TRBJ2-1|many|TRBV6-2/TRBV6-3
TGTGCCAGCAGTCACCGGGACAATGAGCAGTTCTTC
CASSHRDNEQFF